This note documents a single T cell receptor beta chain sequence. The sample belongs to a study of T cell changes during pregnancy in multiple sclerosis. Germline V gene lookup returns CDR1 SGHDN and CDR2 FVKESK. The CDR3 covers 15 residues. Unmatched junction bases numbered 7, after V lost 3 bases and J lost 5 bases. Clones were sequenced by immunoSEQ multiplex PCR, and TCRdb holds only the in-frame ones, with some missing. The data show approximately 74,000 clones, 80% to 90% seen once. The genes are TRBV14 and TRBJ2-5; 9 bases map to TRBD2. The source is a female donor with multiple sclerosis, enrolled in a pregnancy study. This specimen was peripheral blood, taken before pregnancy. The CDR3 is CASSHVRGGRETQYF. As DNA, the CDR3 is TGTGCCAGCAGCCACGTGCGGGGGGGACGGGAGACCCAGTACTTC.